The clone carrying this T cell receptor (beta chain) was seen only a few times. Authors' analysis steps: From reference gene primer amplification, estimates of nucleated cell counts were derived. Libraries were prepared by immunoSEQ multiplex PCR; TCRdb keeps only in-frame clonotypes and omits some of them. That table supplies the V and J calls and clone size; D and trimming were determined from the DNA. Of 100,000 to 150,000 clones in the sample, approximately 84% are singletons; the top ten hold 15% to 20%. These data come from a study of blood T cell repertoires in COVID-19. Study details: Donors in the United States, Italy and Spain gave samples during acute or convalescent COVID-19. T cells, B-cell-depleted T cells, or PBMCs supplied cDNA or gDNA.

This receptor was identified in a woman of 80 years or more with acute or convalescent COVID-19. The sequenced material came from peripheral blood.

The DNA for the CDR3 is TGTGCCAGTTCTAGCGGCCATTATGAGCAGTTCTTC. It yields the protein CASSSGHYEQFF. The chain uses TRBV19 and TRBJ2-1, with 7 positions matching TRBD2. This CDR3 has 12 amino acids. Germline V gene lookup returns CDR1 LNHDA and CDR2 SQIVND (reference sequence). V shed 8 bases and J 8 bases; nucleotides not matched to a gene: 6.